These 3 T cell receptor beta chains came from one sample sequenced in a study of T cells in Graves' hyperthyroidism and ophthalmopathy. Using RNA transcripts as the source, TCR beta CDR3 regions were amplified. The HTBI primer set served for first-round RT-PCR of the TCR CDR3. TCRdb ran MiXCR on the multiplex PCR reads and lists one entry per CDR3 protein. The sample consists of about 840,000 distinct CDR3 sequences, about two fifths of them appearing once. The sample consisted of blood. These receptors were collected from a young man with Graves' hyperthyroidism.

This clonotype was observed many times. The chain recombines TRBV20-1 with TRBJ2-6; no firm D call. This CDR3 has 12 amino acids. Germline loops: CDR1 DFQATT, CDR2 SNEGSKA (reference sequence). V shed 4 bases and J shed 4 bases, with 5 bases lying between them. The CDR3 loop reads CSAIAGANVLTF. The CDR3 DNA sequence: TGCAGTGCTATTGCCGGGGCCAACGTCCTGACTTTC.

The CDR3 protein is CASTRTGNTGELFF. CDR3 nucleotide sequence: TGTGCCAGTACCAGGACAGGGAACACCGGGGAGCTGTTTTTT. V and J are TRBV19 and TRBJ2-2, with 7 bases lining up with TRBD1. The V gene's germline CDR1 is LNHDA and CDR2 SQIVND (reference sequence). The trim removed 7 bases at V and 1 base at J, leaving 3 bases unmatched. The CDR3 runs 14 residues. The variable domain in full, with the rest retrieved from reference TRBV19 and TRBJ2-2, is DGGITQSPKYLFRKEGQNVTLSCEQNLNHDAMYWYRQDPGQGLRLIYYSQIVNDFQKGDIAEGYSVSREKKESFPLTVTSAQKNPTAFYLCASTRTGNTGELFFGEGSRLTVL.

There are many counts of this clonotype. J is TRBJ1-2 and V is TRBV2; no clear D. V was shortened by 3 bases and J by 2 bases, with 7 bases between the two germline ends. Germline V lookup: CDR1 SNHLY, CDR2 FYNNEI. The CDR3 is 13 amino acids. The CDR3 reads CASSDGPNYGYTF. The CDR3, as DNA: TGTGCCAGCAGTGACGGCCCGAACTATGGCTACACCTTC. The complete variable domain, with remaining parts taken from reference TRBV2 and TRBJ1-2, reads EPEVTQTPSHQVTQMGQEVILRCVPISNHLYFYWYRQILGQKVEFLVSFYNNEISEKSEIFDDQFSVERPDGSNFTLKIRSTKLEDSAMYFCASSDGPNYGYTFGSGTRLTVV.